This T cell receptor (beta chain) was sequenced in a study of molecular identifiers for immune sequencing clone quantification. Overall study: Five portions were made in replicates from RNA of 20,000 or 100,000 naive CD8 cells, and four underwent sequencing.

TCRdb reprocessed the PCR reads with MiXCR, giving one entry per CDR3 protein. The data show 85,000 to 95,000 distinct CDR3 sequences, about 20% seen once. This CDR3 contains 14 residues. The source of this sequence is a human donor in good health. Some libraries in this study had Jurkat cell RNA spiked in. The chain carries TRBV21-1 and TRBJ2-5; the table's TRBD1 call for D was not verified on the DNA. TRBV21-1 is tagged as a pseudogene. Material for sequencing was naive CD8+ T cells from blood, with Jurkat cell RNA spiked in. Subset described: FACS-sorted CD8+CD4-CCR7+CD45RA+ naive T cells. CDR3 protein: CASSNPYKILTQYF. In DNA form, the CDR3 reads TGTGCCAGCAGCAACCCCTACAAGATCTTGACCCAGTACTTC.